Listed here are 9 T cell receptor beta chains from one sample, sequenced in a study of T cell repertoires in cytomegalovirus infection. One entry per CDR3 protein results from TCRdb running MiXCR on the reads. The table includes some 700,000 distinct CDR3 sequences, less than 40% detected once. Sequencing was performed on PBMCs. The receptors were sampled from a human donor in good health (CMV status not recorded). Some clones in this sample may be carry-over from other donors' samples.

This clonotype has at least ten counts. V is TRBV7-6 and J is TRBJ1-3, with 7 bases fitting TRBD1. The V segment lost 2 bases and the J segment 4 bases; nucleotides outside the gene matches: 14. CDR1 is SGHVS, CDR2 FNYEAQ, per germline. CDR3 length equals 18 residues. The CDR3, as DNA: TGTGCCAGCAGCTTATCAAGGGGGCCTCGGGAGAGAGGAAACACCATATATTTT. Translating it yields CASSLSRGPRERGNTIYF.

This rearrangement joins TRBV29-1 to TRBJ2-7; 7 nucleotides line up with TRBD1. The V gene's germline CDR1 is SQVTM and CDR2 ANQGSEA. This CDR3 has 13 amino acids. With 3 bases clipped from V and 0 bases from J, the junction kept 2 bases outside the gene matches. CDR3 loop: CSVDDRDSYEQYF. Written as DNA, the CDR3 is TGCAGCGTTGATGACAGGGACTCCTACGAGCAGTACTTC.

The chain is built from TRBV6-5 and TRBJ2-1; 9 bases align to TRBD2. CDR3 length: 15 amino acids. The V gene end was trimmed by 6 bases and the J gene end by 4 bases; junction bases not matched to a gene: 7. Germline V gene data show CDR1 as MNHEY and CDR2 as SVGAGI. Here the CDR3 reads CASSPQTSGYNEQFF. The CDR3 DNA follows: TGTGCCAGCAGCCCTCAGACTAGCGGTTACAATGAGCAGTTCTTC.

This clonotype occurred many times. The chain joins TRBV7-8 to TRBJ1-1, with D possibly being TRBD1 (5 bases). The CDR3 has 15 residues. Germline assignment: CDR1 SGHVS and CDR2 FQNEAQ. V was pared by 1 base and J by 4 bases, with 13 bases between. Here the CDR3 DNA reads TGTGCCAGCAGCTTAGAAACGGGGGTAGGCACTGAAGCTTTCTTT. Translation: CASSLETGVGTEAFF.

This clonotype is a singleton in its sample. The chain recombines TRBV29-1 with TRBJ2-1, with 9 bases matching TRBD1. There are 11 residues in the CDR3. The germline gives CDR1 SQVTM, CDR2 ANQGSEA. V trimming: 6 bases; J trimming: 9 bases; junction bases outside the gene matches: 3. CDR3 DNA sequence: TGCAGCGTGACAGGGGGGGGTGAGCAGTTCTTC. Its translation: CSVTGGGEQFF.

The chain couples TRBV20-1 to TRBJ2-3; D tentatively fits TRBD1 or TRBD2 (6 bases each). The germline CDR1 and CDR2 sequences are DFQATT and SNEGSKA (reference sequence). The ends were cut back, 5 bases at V and 0 bases at J, with 15 bases in the middle. The CDR3 length is 15 residues. The CDR3, as DNA: TGCAGTGCTGTCCACAGGGCGGGAAGCACAGATACGCAGTATTTT. Translating gives CSAVHRAGSTDTQYF.

The chain links TRBV30 to TRBJ1-2, with D possibly TRBD1 on 6 matching bases. CDR3 length equals 15 residues. V lost 8 bases, J lost 1 base, and 20 bases lay in between. From germline, CDR1 is GTSNPN and CDR2 SVGIG (reference sequence). The CDR3 loop is CAGYREPFFNYGYTF. The CDR3 DNA is TGTGCCGGCTACAGGGAGCCCTTCTTTAACTATGGCTACACCTTC.

The chain is built from TRBV20-1 and TRBJ2-3; 9 bases agree with TRBD2. Germline V gives CDR1 DFQATT, CDR2 SNEGSKA (reference sequence). This CDR3 contains 19 residues. The V and J ends lost 0 bases and 0 bases, in that order; junction bases with no gene match: 13. The CDR3 reads CSARDPLAGYWASTDTQYF. In DNA form, the CDR3 reads TGCAGTGCTAGAGATCCTCTAGCGGGGTACTGGGCTAGCACAGATACGCAGTATTTT.

With respect to this clonotype: A much larger clone sits a single nucleotide away, making a read error possible. No conserved phenylalanine or tryptophan ends this CDR3, so it is likely a read error. The chain recombines TRBV7-2 with TRBJ2-1; D is possibly TRBD2 (5 bases). Germline V gives CDR1 SGHTA, CDR2 FQGNSA. V was cut by 5 bases and J by 6 bases, with 14 bases left in between. The CDR3 has 14 residues. The chain's CDR3 is CASSRGQRSNEQFL. The CDR3, as DNA: TGTGCCAGCAGCCGAGGGCAACGTTCCAATGAGCAGTTCTTA.